These 5 T cell receptor beta chains share one sample of origin, sequenced in a study of CD8 T cells in ankylosing spondylitis. From the 5' RACE reads, TCRdb called clonotypes with MiXCR, one entry per CDR3 protein. Here the sample spans about 39,000 distinct CDR3 sequences, around 10% being singletons. Material for sequencing was blood, either unsorted or a sorted T cell fraction (not recorded which). Every receptor here comes from a male donor with ankylosing spondylitis or in good health (not recorded which).

This clonotype was observed a few times. The chain joins TRBV5-1 to TRBJ1-2; 10 bases map to TRBD1. The CDR3 is made up of 15 amino acids. Trimming took 4 bases from V and 3 from J; bases not matched to a gene: 6. CDR1 and CDR2 from the germline V gene are SGHRS and YFSETQ. The CDR3 region is CASSATGGADYGYTF. The CDR3, as DNA: TGCGCCAGCAGCGCGACAGGGGGCGCTGACTATGGCTACACCTTC.

This clonotype was seen ten or more times. This sequence joins TRBV20-1 and TRBJ2-3, with 8 bases fitting TRBD1. Per germline, CDR1 DFQATT and CDR2 SNEGSKA (reference sequence). The CDR3 has 14 residues. Unmatched junction bases numbered 7, after V lost 6 bases and J lost 2 bases. The CDR3 bases are TGCAGTGCCCCCACAGGGGGTGCCACAGATACGCAGTATTTT. Its protein is CSAPTGGATDTQYF.

Details on this clonotype: This may stem from a read error, because a much larger clone lies one nucleotide away. The chain has TRBV5-8 and TRBJ1-5; D uncertain. Trimming shortened V by 1 base and J by 5 bases, and 7 bases separated the two germline ends. In germline, CDR1 is SGHTS, CDR2 YDEGEE. This CDR3 region has 13 residues. CDR3 in amino acids: CASSLPVYQPQHF. DNA of the CDR3: TGTGCCAGCAGCTTGCCCGTGTATCAGCCCCAGCATTTT.

The J gene is TRBJ2-7, the V gene TRBV7-8, with D perhaps TRBD1 or TRBD2 (6 bases each). Looked up from germline, CDR1 is SGHVS and CDR2 is FQNEAQ. The CDR3 spans 17 residues. V lost 6 bases and J 0 bases, leaving 21 bases between the germline ends. The CDR3 region is CASRPGLGGGNSYEQYF. The CDR3 DNA follows: TGTGCCAGCAGACCCGGTCTCGGAGGGGGAAACTCCTACGAGCAGTACTTC.

The table lists this clonotype with a few counts. The chain recombines TRBV14 with TRBJ2-3, with 7 bases aligning to TRBD2. This CDR3 contains 14 residues. CDR1 and CDR2 from the germline V gene are SGHDN and FVKESK. The V and J ends lost 8 bases and 2 bases, in that order; junction bases with no gene match: 7. The CDR3 is CASSSGIFTDTQYF. CDR3 DNA sequence: TGTGCCAGCTCTAGCGGAATATTCACAGATACGCAGTATTTT.